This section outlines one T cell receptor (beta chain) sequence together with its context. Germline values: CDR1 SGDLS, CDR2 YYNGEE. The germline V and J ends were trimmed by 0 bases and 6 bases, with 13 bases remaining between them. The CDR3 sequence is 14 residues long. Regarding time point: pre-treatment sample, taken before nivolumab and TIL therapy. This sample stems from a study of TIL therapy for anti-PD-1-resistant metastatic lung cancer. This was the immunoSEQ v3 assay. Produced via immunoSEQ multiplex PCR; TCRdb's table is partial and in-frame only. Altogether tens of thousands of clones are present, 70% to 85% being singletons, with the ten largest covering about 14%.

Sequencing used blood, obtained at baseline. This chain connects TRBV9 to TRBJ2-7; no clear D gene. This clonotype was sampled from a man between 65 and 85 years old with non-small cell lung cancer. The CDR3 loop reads CASSVGSQTGEQYF. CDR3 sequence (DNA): TGTGCCAGCAGCGTAGGAAGCCAAACGGGCGAGCAGTACTTC.